Here is one T cell receptor beta chain with its context. The antigen is not known. Relative to the germline gene, one junction end is altered; a read error may explain this. Germline assignment: CDR1 MGHRA and CDR2 YSYEKL. This CDR3 has 15 amino acids. Generated by immunoSEQ multiplex PCR, the TCRdb table keeps only in-frame clones and is missing some. The sample holds roughly 49,000 clones; 75% to 95% are singletons and the top ten take about 0.74%. This entry is derived from a study of Tregs in tolerant kidney transplant recipients. Study results and caveats: Activated donor B cell expansion appeared to reveal the most relevant donor-specific TCRbeta repertoire. Few patients were studied, so findings need validation in larger groups.

Regulatory T cells were sorted from thawed PBMCs rested overnight at 37°C with 150 to 200 IU/ml IL-2. This TCR was recovered from a human donor in good health. V gene TRBV4-1 combines with J gene TRBJ1-4; D uncertain. What was sequenced was Tregs from blood. In DNA form, the CDR3 reads TGCGCCAGCAACCAAGTAATACAGCCTAATGAAAAACTGTTTTTT. Amino acids: CASNQVIQPNEKLFF.